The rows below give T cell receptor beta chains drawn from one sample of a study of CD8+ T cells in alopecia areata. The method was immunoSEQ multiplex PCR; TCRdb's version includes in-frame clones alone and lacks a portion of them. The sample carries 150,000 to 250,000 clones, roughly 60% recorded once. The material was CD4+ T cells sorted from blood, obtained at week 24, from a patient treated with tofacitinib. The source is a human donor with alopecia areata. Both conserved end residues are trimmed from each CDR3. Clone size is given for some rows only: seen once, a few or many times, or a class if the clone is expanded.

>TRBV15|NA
ATSRGLVGGETQY
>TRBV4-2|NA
ASSQGTGTNEKLF
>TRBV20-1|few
SAGASGGYT
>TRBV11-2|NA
ASSGQGYGYT
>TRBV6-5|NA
ASSYREEQY
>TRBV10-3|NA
ASSATGKF
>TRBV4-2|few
ASSHKNTEAF
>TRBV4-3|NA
ASSSRGAGSYNEQF
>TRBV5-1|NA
ASSPGHRDSWYEQY
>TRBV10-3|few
AITDREITGANVLT
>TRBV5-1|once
ASTTGNDNEQF
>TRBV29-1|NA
SARLGGETQY
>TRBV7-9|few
ASSPLPFEQY
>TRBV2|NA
ASRADRGFHEKLF
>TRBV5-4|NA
ASSPREAGGRDTQY
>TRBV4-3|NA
ASSRSGVPSTDTQY
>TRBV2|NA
ASSLGQGWTIADTEAF
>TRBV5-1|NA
ASSAGAGFEDNEQF
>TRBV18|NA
ASSPKIETDTQY
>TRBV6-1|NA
ASSEAGPPNGYT
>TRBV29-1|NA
SVARANTEAF
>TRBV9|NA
ASSERDGRELF
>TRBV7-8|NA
ASSLRDRDNEQF
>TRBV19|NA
ASSINRGNIQY
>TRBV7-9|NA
ASSLASGSGTDTQY
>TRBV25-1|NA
ASTGSGTSYNEQF
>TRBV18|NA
ASSLTGTDYGYT
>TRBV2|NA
ASGTGNTEAF
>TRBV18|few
ASSPPSVSETQY
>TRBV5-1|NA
ASSLVRQEQY
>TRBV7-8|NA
ASARGWGKDEKLF
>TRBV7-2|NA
ASRIRAGSQETQY
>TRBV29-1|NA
SVDAGQGYGYT
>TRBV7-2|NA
ASSLGGQGYGYT
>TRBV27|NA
ASSLRGQGTQY
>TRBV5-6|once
ASSFGQNRYGYT
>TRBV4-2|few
ASSQDSQAWETQY